Presented here are 20 T cell receptor beta chains from one specimen sequenced in a study of regulatory T cells in long-lasting Graves disease. HTBI primers from iRepertoire and Arm-PCR of CDR3 regions yielded the TCR beta libraries. TCRdb processed the multiplex PCR reads anew with MiXCR; each CDR3 protein has one entry. The table lists some 330,000 distinct CDR3 sequences, 12% of them singletons, with around 18% in the top ten. The time point was: newly diagnosed GD, antithyroid drugs for less than 3 months. PBMC-derived RNA was used for the TCR library. This same sample was also taken into another study, of T cells in Graves' hyperthyroidism and ophthalmopathy.

The sequencing used peripheral blood mononuclear cells (PBMCs), collected at new diagnosis, from a patient treated with antithyroid drugs. Every receptor here comes from a woman between 18 and 30 years old with Graves disease.

The genes are TRBV5-1 and TRBJ1-4; D gene unclear. The CDR3 loop spans 16 amino acids. Trimming took off 2 bases at V and 0 bases at J, with 11 bases between the two ends. Germline loops: CDR1 SGHRS, CDR2 YFSETQ. CDR3 DNA: TGCGCCAGCAGCTTCGCCAGGCCTGCAACTAATGAAAAACTGTTTTTT. Its translation is CASSFARPATNEKLFF.

The chain carries TRBV19 and TRBJ2-4; D is ambiguous. Trimming pared 11 bases from V and 7 bases from J, leaving 18 bases between. The length of the CDR3 is 13 residues. The V gene's germline CDR1 is LNHDA and CDR2 SQIVND (reference sequence). The DNA of the CDR3 is TGTGCCTCTAACGCCGCCCTCGGGAACATTCAGTACTTC. Protein sequence: CASNAALGNIQYF.

The chain uses TRBV7-9 and TRBJ1-3; 10 bases are shared with TRBD1. V was pared by 3 bases and J by 1 base, with 9 bases of the junction left unmatched. This CDR3 spans 18 amino acids. Germline V gene sequence: CDR1 SEHNR, CDR2 FQNEAQ (reference sequence). CDR3 loop: CASSLDPGQGFSGNTIYF. DNA for the CDR3: TGTGCCAGCAGCTTGGACCCGGGACAGGGGTTTTCTGGAAACACCATATATTTT.

CDR3 region: CASAQGAWGNQPQHF. As DNA, the CDR3 is TGTGCCTCAGCACAGGGGGCGTGGGGCAATCAGCCCCAGCATTTT. The chain carries TRBV6-1 and TRBJ1-5, with 9 positions matching TRBD1. The CDR3 has 15 residues. From germline, CDR1 is MNHNS and CDR2 SASEGT. V lost 11 bases, J lost 2 bases, and 10 bases stayed unmatched.

This rearrangement joins TRBV4-2 to TRBJ2-2; D may be TRBD1 (5 bases). Trimming removed 3 bases at V and 2 bases at J, with 7 bases between. Germline V gene sequence: CDR1 LGHNA, CDR2 YNFKEQ. The CDR3 contains 14 residues. The CDR3, as DNA: TGTGCCAGCAGCCATCAGGGAAACACCGGGGAGCTGTTTTTT. It codes for CASSHQGNTGELFF.

CDR3 in DNA: TGTGCCAGCAGTGGCCCCCCGGACAGGGGGCAAAAGAACACTGAAGCTTTCTTT. Protein: CASSGPPDRGQKNTEAFF. V is TRBV2 and J is TRBJ1-1; 11 bases align to TRBD1. Germline-derived CDR1 and CDR2 are SNHLY and FYNNEI. CDR3 length equals 18 residues. Losses at the gene ends were 4 bases for V and 1 base for J; bases not matched to a gene: 11.

This clonotype was picked up many times. V usage is TRBV4-1 and J usage is TRBJ1-2; tentative D call: TRBD1 (6 bases). The CDR3 length is 13 residues. Germline CDR1 is MGHRA and CDR2 is YSYEKL. Trimming stripped 4 bases from V and 5 bases from J, with 11 bases between. CDR3 DNA sequence: TGCGCCAGCAGCCTGGAAGGACAGTATGGCTACACCTTC. Its translation: CASSLEGQYGYTF.

The chain uses TRBV10-1 and TRBJ1-2, with TRBD1 as a possible D gene (6 bases). Germline loops: CDR1 WNHNN, CDR2 SYGVQD (reference sequence). V gave up 7 bases and J gave up 0 bases, with 18 bases separating them. The CDR3 has 16 residues. CDR3 sequence reads: CASIDRGGGANYGYTF. In nucleotides, the CDR3 is TGCGCCAGCATCGACCGAGGGGGGGGGGCTAACTATGGCTACACCTTC.

The chain has TRBV20-1 and TRBJ2-3; perhaps TRBD2 as D (7 bases). The CDR3 is 14 residues long. Germline V gene data show CDR1 as DFQATT and CDR2 as SNEGSKA (reference sequence). V lost 6 bases to trimming and J lost 4 bases, with 17 bases between them. The CDR3: CSARGGLAADTQYF. CDR3 coding DNA: TGCAGTGCGAGGGGGGGGCTAGCGGCAGATACGCAGTATTTT.

This clonotype was seen repeatedly, ten times or more. V usage is TRBV6-5 and J usage is TRBJ2-2, with a weak D call TRBD2 (6 bases). The V gene lost 4 bases and the J gene lost 6 bases, with 15 bases spanning the gap. Germline lookup yields CDR1 MNHEY and CDR2 SVGAGI. The CDR3 length is 15 residues. This CDR3 is CASSSTSRLAGELFF. The CDR3 DNA reads TGTGCCAGCAGTTCAACTAGCCGGCTCGCCGGGGAGCTGTTTTTT.

At least ten counts were recorded for this clonotype. V gene TRBV18 combines with J gene TRBJ2-1; TRBD2 matches 11 bases. The germline gives CDR1 KGHSH, CDR2 LQKENI. The CDR3 is made up of 15 amino acids. V trimming: 3 bases; J trimming: 9 bases; junction bases outside the gene matches: 7. The CDR3 nucleotides read TGTGCCAGCTCACCGACTACTAGCGGGAGAATTGAGCAGTTCTTC. Protein: CASSPTTSGRIEQFF.

There are many counts of this clonotype. V is TRBV24-1 and J is TRBJ2-1; the D gene is possibly TRBD2 (7 bases). This CDR3 has 13 residues. Germline lookup yields CDR1 KGHDR and CDR2 SFDVKD. Trimming left V 8 bases short and J 4 bases short, with 11 bases between. Written as DNA, the CDR3 is TGTGCCACCACCGGGGGGCCTTACAATGAGCAGTTCTTC. Translating gives CATTGGPYNEQFF.

This clonotype was seen at least ten times. The chain employs TRBV12-3 or TRBV12-4 and TRBJ1-1, with 10 bases aligning to TRBD1. The CDR3 has 14 residues. V shed 3 bases and J 10 bases; nucleotides not matched to a gene: 8. CDR3 sequence (DNA): TGTGCCAGCAGTTTCAGGGACAGGGGACCGGGAGCTTTCTTT. Its protein product is CASSFRDRGPGAFF.

This clonotype turned up a few times. The chain employs TRBV7-2 and TRBJ2-4; possibly TRBD1 or TRBD2 for D (6 bases each). The CDR3 length is 15 residues. Trimming left V 1 base short and J 8 bases short, with 15 bases between. Germline V gene sequence: CDR1 SGHTA, CDR2 FQGNSA. CDR3 in amino acids: CASSLDMGGEDIQYF. DNA for the CDR3: TGTGCCAGCAGCTTAGATATGGGGGGCGAGGACATTCAGTACTTC.

The chain recombines TRBV19 with TRBJ1-2; no firm D call. The length of the CDR3 is 12 residues. V shed 1 base and J shed 4 bases, with 4 bases lying between them. Germline V lookup: CDR1 LNHDA, CDR2 SQIVND (reference sequence). The CDR3, as DNA: TGTGCCAGTAGTATAGCTCCCTATGGCTACACCTTC. Protein: CASSIAPYGYTF.

This clonotype was found many times. The chain combines TRBV11-2 with TRBJ2-7, with D uncertain. Germline-derived CDR1 and CDR2 are SGHAT and FQNNGV. The V gene lost 1 base and the J gene lost 2 bases, with 9 bases spanning the gap. This CDR3 has 14 amino acids. The CDR3 protein is CASSLAGVAYEQYV. The DNA of the CDR3 is TGTGCCAGCAGCTTAGCTGGGGTTGCCTACGAGCAGTACGTC.

The table lists this clonotype with many counts. This chain connects TRBV12-3 or TRBV12-4 to TRBJ1-1; 7 bases agree with TRBD1. V dropped 5 bases and J dropped 6; count of bases not matched to a gene: 3. This CDR3 has 12 amino acids. This CDR3 is CASSRDSPEAFF. The CDR3 DNA reads as TGTGCCAGCAGTAGGGACAGCCCTGAAGCTTTCTTT.

This clonotype was detected a few times. The chain recombines TRBV10-1 with TRBJ2-1, with D hard to call. Per germline, CDR1 WNHNN and CDR2 SYGVQD (reference sequence). CDR3 length: 12 amino acids. V was cut by 4 bases and J by 8 bases, with 9 bases left in between. In nucleotides, the CDR3 is TGCGCCAGCAGTGCTCGGAACCATGAGCAGTTCTTC. This sequence encodes CASSARNHEQFF.

At least ten counts were recorded for this clonotype. The chain recombines TRBV11-3 with TRBJ2-1; TRBD1 matches at 10 bases. V was clipped by 5 bases and J by 8 bases; unmatched bases: 12. The CDR3 contains 16 residues. In germline, CDR1 is SGHNT, CDR2 YENEEA. The DNA of the CDR3 is TGTGCCAGCAGCCCCGGACAGGGGGGAAGCTATGATGAGCAGTTCTTC. This gives the protein CASSPGQGGSYDEQFF.

This clonotype was detected ten times or more. The CDR3, as DNA: TGCAGTGCTAGAGCGATAGGGACAGTGGACCAAGAGACCCAGTACTTC. Translating gives CSARAIGTVDQETQYF. V and J are TRBV20-1 and TRBJ2-5, with 7 positions matching TRBD1. Germline CDR1 is DFQATT and CDR2 is SNEGSKA (reference sequence). The CDR3 has 16 amino acids. The J segment lost 0 bases and the V segment lost 1 base, leaving 8 bases of the junction unmatched.